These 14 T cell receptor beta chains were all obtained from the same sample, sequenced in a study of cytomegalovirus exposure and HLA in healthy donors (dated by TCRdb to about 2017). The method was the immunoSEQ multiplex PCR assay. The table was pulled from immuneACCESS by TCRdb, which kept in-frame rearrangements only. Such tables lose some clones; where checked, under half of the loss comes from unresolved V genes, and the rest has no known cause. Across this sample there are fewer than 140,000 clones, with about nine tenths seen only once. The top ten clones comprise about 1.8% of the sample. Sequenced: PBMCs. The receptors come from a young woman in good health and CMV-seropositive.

The CDR3 DNA reads TGTGCCAGCAGTTTCAAGGGGAACTATGGCTACACCTTC. This gives the protein CASSFKGNYGYTF. The V gene is TRBV28, the J gene TRBJ1-2, with D maybe TRBD1 (5 bases). This CDR3 region has 13 residues. Trimming removed 3 bases at V and 2 bases at J, with 7 bases between. Looked up from germline, CDR1 is MDHEN and CDR2 is SYDVKM.

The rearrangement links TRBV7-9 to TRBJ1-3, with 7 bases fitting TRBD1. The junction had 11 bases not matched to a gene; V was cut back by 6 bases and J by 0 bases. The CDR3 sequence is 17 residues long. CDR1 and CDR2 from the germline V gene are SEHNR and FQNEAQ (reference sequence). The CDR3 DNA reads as TGTGCCAGCAGGGATTCCGGGACAGAAATCTCTGGAAACACCATATATTTT. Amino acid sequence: CASRDSGTEISGNTIYF.

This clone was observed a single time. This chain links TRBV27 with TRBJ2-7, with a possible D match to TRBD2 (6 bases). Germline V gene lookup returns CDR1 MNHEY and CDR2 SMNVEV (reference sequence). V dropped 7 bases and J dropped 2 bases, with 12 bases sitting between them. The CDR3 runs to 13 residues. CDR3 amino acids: CASNPTGAYEQYF. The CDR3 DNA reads TGTGCCAGCAACCCGACGGGGGCCTACGAGCAGTACTTC.

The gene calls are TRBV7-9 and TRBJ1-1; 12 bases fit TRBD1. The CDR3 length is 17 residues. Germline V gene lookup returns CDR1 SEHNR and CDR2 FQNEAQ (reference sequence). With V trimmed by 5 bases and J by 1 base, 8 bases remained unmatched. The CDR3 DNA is TGTGCCAGCAGCCTCTTGGGACAGGGGGCTCGGAACACTGAAGCTTTCTTT. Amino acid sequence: CASSLLGQGARNTEAFF.

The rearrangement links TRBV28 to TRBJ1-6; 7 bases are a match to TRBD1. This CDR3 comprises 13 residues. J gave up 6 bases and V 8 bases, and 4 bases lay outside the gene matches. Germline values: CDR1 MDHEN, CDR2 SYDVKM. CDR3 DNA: TGTGCCAGCTGTACAGGGGTTAATTCACCCCTCCACTTT. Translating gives CASCTGVNSPLHF.

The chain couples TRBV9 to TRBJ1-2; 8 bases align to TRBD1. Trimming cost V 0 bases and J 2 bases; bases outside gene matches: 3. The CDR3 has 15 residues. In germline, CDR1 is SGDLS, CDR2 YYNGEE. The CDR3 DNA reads TGTGCCAGCAGCGTAGGTGGGACAGGAAACTATGGCTACACCTTC. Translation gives CASSVGGTGNYGYTF.

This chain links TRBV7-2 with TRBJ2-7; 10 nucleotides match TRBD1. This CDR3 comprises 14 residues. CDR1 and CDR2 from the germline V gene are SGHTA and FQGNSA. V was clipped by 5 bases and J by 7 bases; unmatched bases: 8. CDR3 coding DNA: TGTGCCAGCAGCGCCGACAGGGGGCTGGGGGAGCAGTACGTC. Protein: CASSADRGLGEQYV.

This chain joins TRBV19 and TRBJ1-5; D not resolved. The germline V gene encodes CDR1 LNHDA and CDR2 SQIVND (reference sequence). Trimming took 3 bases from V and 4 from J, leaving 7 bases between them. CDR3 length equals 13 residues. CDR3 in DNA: TGTGCCAGTAGTATGAGCCATAATCAGCCCCAGCATTTT. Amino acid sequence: CASSMSHNQPQHF.

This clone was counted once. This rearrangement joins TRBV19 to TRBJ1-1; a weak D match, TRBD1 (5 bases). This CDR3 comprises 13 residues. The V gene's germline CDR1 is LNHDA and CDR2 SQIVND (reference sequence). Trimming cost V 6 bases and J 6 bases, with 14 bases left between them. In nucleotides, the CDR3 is TGTGCCAGTAGGGCGGGGGTTACAGCTGAAGCTTTCTTT. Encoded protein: CASRAGVTAEAFF.

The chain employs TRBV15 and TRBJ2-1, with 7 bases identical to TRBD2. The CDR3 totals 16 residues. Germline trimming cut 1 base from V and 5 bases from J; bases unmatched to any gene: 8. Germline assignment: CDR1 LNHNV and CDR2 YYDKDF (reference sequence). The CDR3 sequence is CATSRARGDLHNEQFF. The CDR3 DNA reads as TGTGCCACCAGCAGAGCACGGGGGGACCTACACAATGAGCAGTTCTTC.

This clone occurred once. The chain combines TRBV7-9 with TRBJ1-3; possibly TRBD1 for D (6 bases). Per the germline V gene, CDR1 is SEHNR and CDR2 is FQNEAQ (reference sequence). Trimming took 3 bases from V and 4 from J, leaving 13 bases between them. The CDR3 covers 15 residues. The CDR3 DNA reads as TGTGCCAGCAGCTTCTCCTTGGGGGCCGGAAACACCATATATTTT. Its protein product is CASSFSLGAGNTIYF.

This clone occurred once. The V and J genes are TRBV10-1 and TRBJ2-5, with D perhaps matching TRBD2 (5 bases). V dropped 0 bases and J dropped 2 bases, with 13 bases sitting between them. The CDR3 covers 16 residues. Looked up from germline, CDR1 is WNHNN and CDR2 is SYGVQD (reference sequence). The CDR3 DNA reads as TGCGCCAGCAGTGAGTCGTGGGGTACGGGGCAAGAGACCCAGTACTTC. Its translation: CASSESWGTGQETQYF.

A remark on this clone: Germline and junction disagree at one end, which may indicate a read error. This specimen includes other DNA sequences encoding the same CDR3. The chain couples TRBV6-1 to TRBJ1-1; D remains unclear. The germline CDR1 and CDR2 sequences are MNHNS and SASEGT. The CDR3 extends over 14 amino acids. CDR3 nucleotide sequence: TGTGCCAGCATTCAAAGGGAGCCCAACCTTGAAGCTTTTTTT. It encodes CASIQREPNLEAFF.

CDR3 in amino acids: CASSEPPGLAGTEQYF. The CDR3 DNA follows: TGCGCCAGCAGTGAGCCCCCGGGACTAGCGGGGACCGAGCAGTACTTC. The rearrangement links TRBV10-2 to TRBJ2-7, with 13 bases aligning to TRBD2. With 2 bases clipped from V and 6 bases from J, the junction kept 7 bases outside the gene matches. This CDR3 has 16 amino acids. In germline, CDR1 is WSHSY, CDR2 SAAADI.